Listed below are T cell receptor beta chains from one sample, sequenced in a study of memory CD4+ T cells and cytomegalovirus serostatus. The method was immunoSEQ multiplex PCR; TCRdb's version includes in-frame clones alone and lacks a portion of them. This table has 55,000 to 65,000 clones, roughly 77% appearing once. The sample taken for sequencing was memory CD4+ T cells from blood. These receptors were obtained from an adult in good health and CMV-seronegative. The CDR3 runs from the conserved cysteine through the conserved F or W. The order of the fields is clone size, D gene, V gene, J gene, CDR3 protein, CDR3 DNA. D genes are given only for firm matches. Rows may omit the clone size; those that give it use once, few, many or a size class.

abundance: NA; d_gene: NA; v_gene: TRBV7-9; j_gene: TRBJ2-7; CDR3aa: CASSLGRKRYF; CDR3nt: TGTGCCAGCAGCTTAGGCAGGAAGAGGTACTTC
abundance: NA; d_gene: NA; v_gene: TRBV25-1; j_gene: TRBJ1-1; CDR3aa: CASSEQGDLSEAFF; CDR3nt: TGTGCCAGCAGTGAACAAGGAGATCTATCTGAAGCTTTCTTT
abundance: NA; d_gene: NA; v_gene: TRBV30; j_gene: TRBJ1-2; CDR3aa: CAWSLGINYGYTF; CDR3nt: TGTGCCTGGAGTCTCGGAATTAACTATGGCTACACCTTC
abundance: NA; d_gene: TRBD1; v_gene: TRBV4-3; j_gene: TRBJ2-5; CDR3aa: CASSQAGGTQYF; CDR3nt: TGCGCCAGCAGCCAAGCAGGGGGGACCCAGTACTTC
abundance: NA; d_gene: NA; v_gene: TRBV19; j_gene: TRBJ2-1; CDR3aa: CASSMDTRRDEQFF; CDR3nt: TGTGCCAGTAGTATGGACACTAGACGTGATGAGCAGTTCTTC
abundance: NA; d_gene: NA; v_gene: TRBV7-9; j_gene: TRBJ2-1; CDR3aa: CASSLPRRLAIHNEQFF; CDR3nt: TGTGCCAGCAGCTTACCAAGAAGGCTAGCGATACACAATGAGCAGTTCTTC
abundance: NA; d_gene: NA; v_gene: TRBV19; j_gene: TRBJ1-4; CDR3aa: CASSTPTRREKLFF; CDR3nt: TGTGCCAGTAGTACCCCGACACGAAGAGAAAAACTGTTTTTT
abundance: NA; d_gene: TRBD1; v_gene: TRBV5-6; j_gene: TRBJ1-1; CDR3aa: CASSLGLGTGGSTEAFF; CDR3nt: TGTGCCAGCAGCTTGGGGTTGGGGACAGGGGGGAGCACTGAAGCTTTCTTT
abundance: NA; d_gene: TRBD2; v_gene: TRBV5-8; j_gene: TRBJ2-1; CDR3aa: CASSPQRDPLGNEQFF; CDR3nt: TGTGCCAGCAGCCCCCAGCGGGACCCGCTTGGCAATGAGCAGTTCTTC
abundance: NA; d_gene: TRBD1; v_gene: TRBV5-1; j_gene: TRBJ2-3; CDR3aa: CASSLGTDYTDTQYF; CDR3nt: TGCGCCAGCAGCCTCGGGACAGACTACACAGATACGCAGTATTTT
abundance: few; d_gene: NA; v_gene: TRBV11-2; j_gene: TRBJ2-1; CDR3aa: CASTQGVAEKQFF; CDR3nt: TGTGCCAGCACCCAGGGCGTGGCGGAAAAGCAGTTCTTC
abundance: NA; d_gene: NA; v_gene: TRBV28; j_gene: TRBJ2-7; CDR3aa: CASSSNPSYEQYF; CDR3nt: TGTGCCAGCAGTTCTAACCCCTCCTACGAGCAGTACTTC
abundance: many; d_gene: NA; v_gene: TRBV30; j_gene: TRBJ1-2; CDR3aa: CAWSRDRPYGYTF; CDR3nt: TGTGCCTGGAGCCGAGACAGGCCCTATGGCTACACCTTC
abundance: NA; d_gene: NA; v_gene: TRBV2; j_gene: TRBJ1-2; CDR3aa: CASSSRQSNYGYTF; CDR3nt: TGTGCCAGCAGTTCAAGACAGTCTAACTATGGCTACACCTTC
abundance: NA; d_gene: NA; v_gene: TRBV19; j_gene: TRBJ2-7; CDR3aa: CASSPRTGEQYF; CDR3nt: TGTGCCAGTAGTCCCAGGACGGGAGAGCAGTACTTC
abundance: NA; d_gene: NA; v_gene: TRBV7-9; j_gene: TRBJ2-5; CDR3aa: CASSLLATQETQYF; CDR3nt: TGTGCCAGCAGCTTACTAGCTACCCAAGAGACCCAGTACTTC
abundance: NA; d_gene: TRBD1; v_gene: TRBV7-2; j_gene: TRBJ1-2; CDR3aa: CASSTRQGKIYGYTF; CDR3nt: TGTGCCAGCAGCACCCGACAGGGGAAGATCTATGGCTACACCTTC
abundance: NA; d_gene: NA; v_gene: TRBV19; j_gene: TRBJ2-2; CDR3aa: CASSIGPGELFF; CDR3nt: TGTGCCAGTAGTATAGGTCCCGGGGAGCTGTTTTTT
abundance: NA; d_gene: NA; v_gene: TRBV6-1; j_gene: TRBJ2-6; CDR3aa: CASRERTSGANVLTF; CDR3nt: TGTGCCAGCAGGGAGAGAACATCTGGGGCCAACGTCCTGACTTTC
abundance: NA; d_gene: TRBD1; v_gene: TRBV18; j_gene: TRBJ2-2; CDR3aa: CASSLQGANTGELFF; CDR3nt: TGTGCCAGCTCACTACAGGGGGCCAACACCGGGGAGCTGTTTTTT
abundance: NA; d_gene: NA; v_gene: TRBV19; j_gene: TRBJ1-5; CDR3aa: CASQPQGSNNQPQHF; CDR3nt: TGTGCCAGTCAACCACAGGGTTCGAACAATCAGCCCCAGCATTTT
abundance: NA; d_gene: NA; v_gene: TRBV19; j_gene: TRBJ2-5; CDR3aa: CASSINRQETQYF; CDR3nt: TGTGCCAGTAGTATAAACAGACAAGAGACCCAGTACTTC
abundance: NA; d_gene: TRBD1; v_gene: TRBV19; j_gene: TRBJ1-2; CDR3aa: CASSIHLTGSSPNYGYTF; CDR3nt: TGTGCCAGTAGTATCCACCTGACAGGGAGTAGTCCTAACTATGGCTACACCTTC
abundance: NA; d_gene: TRBD1; v_gene: TRBV29-1; j_gene: TRBJ2-3; CDR3aa: CSVAPGQSTDTQYF; CDR3nt: TGCAGCGTTGCTCCGGGACAGTCCACAGATACGCAGTATTTT
abundance: NA; d_gene: TRBD2; v_gene: TRBV4-1; j_gene: TRBJ2-3; CDR3aa: CASSSPGLLTDTQYF; CDR3nt: TGCGCCAGCAGCTCACCGGGACTATTAACAGATACGCAGTATTTT
abundance: NA; d_gene: TRBD1; v_gene: TRBV28; j_gene: TRBJ2-7; CDR3aa: CASISGTDSYEQYF; CDR3nt: TGTGCCAGCATCTCCGGGACAGACTCCTACGAGCAGTACTTC
abundance: NA; d_gene: TRBD2; v_gene: TRBV28; j_gene: TRBJ2-3; CDR3aa: CASTRGGTRNTDTQYF; CDR3nt: TGTGCCAGCACCCGGGGGGGGACGCGTAACACAGATACGCAGTATTTT
abundance: NA; d_gene: NA; v_gene: TRBV5-1; j_gene: TRBJ2-3; CDR3aa: CASRRRQYTDTQYF; CDR3nt: TGCGCCAGCAGAAGGCGGCAATACACAGATACGCAGTATTTT
abundance: NA; d_gene: NA; v_gene: TRBV7-9; j_gene: TRBJ1-2; CDR3aa: CASSPPGASNYGYTF; CDR3nt: TGTGCCAGCAGCCCCCCGGGGGCCTCTAACTATGGCTACACCTTC
abundance: NA; d_gene: NA; v_gene: TRBV9; j_gene: TRBJ2-1; CDR3aa: CASSVALASNEQFF; CDR3nt: TGTGCCAGCAGCGTAGCTCTCGCTAGCAATGAGCAGTTCTTC
abundance: NA; d_gene: NA; v_gene: TRBV6-5; j_gene: TRBJ1-1; CDR3aa: CASKFQGLRTEAFF; CDR3nt: TGTGCCAGCAAATTTCAGGGGCTGAGGACTGAAGCTTTCTTT
abundance: NA; d_gene: NA; v_gene: TRBV5-1; j_gene: TRBJ2-5; CDR3aa: CASSTDSNQETQYF; CDR3nt: TGCGCCAGCAGCACGGACAGCAACCAAGAGACCCAGTACTTC